This T cell receptor (beta chain) appears in the sequencing data of a study of technical replicates of blood from several donors. Sequencing used immunoSEQ multiplex PCR; TCRdb keeps in-frame clones, though not all of them. Here the sample spans around 100,000 clones, roughly 96% being singletons. The source material was T cells isolated from PBMCs. The TCR originated in a human donor in good health.

CDR3 DNA sequence: TGCGCCAGCAGTGACCGGTGGACTAGCGGAACTAGCACAGATACGCAGTATTTT. Translation: CASSDRWTSGTSTDTQYF. The J gene is TRBJ2-3, the V gene TRBV10-1; 10 positions agree with TRBD2. The CDR3 runs to 18 residues. J lost 0 bases, V lost 3 bases, and 9 bases had no gene match. CDR1 and CDR2 (germline): WNHNN, SYGVQD (reference sequence).